This entry lists 20 T cell receptor delta chains sequenced from one sample in a study of Vδ1+ human thymocytes. Study-wide findings and caveats: Thymic TRG and TRD repertoires appeared highly polyclonal, with Gaussian CDR3 length distributions.

Which antigens these TCRs recognize remains unknown. Sequences come from RNA converted to cDNA by reverse transcription. CDR3 amplicons came from multiplex PCR with pooled V-gene forward and constant-region reverse primers. TCRdb re-called clones from the multiplex PCR reads via CATT. The sample records 80,000 or so delta-chain clones, around 35% being singletons. Input material: Vdelta1+ gamma-delta thymocytes from the thymus. This sample's subset: FACS-sorted CD3+ TCRalphabeta- TCRVdelta1+ TCRVdelta2- thymocytes. These receptors all come from a boy less than two years old who had congenital heart surgery.

This clone was observed a handful of times. The chain joins TRDV1 to TRDJ1, with D perhaps given as TRDD2 or TRDD3 (6 bases each). Germline CDR1 is TSWWSYY and CDR2 is QGS. The CDR3 covers 24 residues. The V end was cut by 1 base, the J end by 0 bases, with 36 bases between. The CDR3 loop reads CALGEHRVDFLGGGNYHYTDKLIF. CDR3 bases: TGTGCTCTTGGGGAACATAGGGTAGACTTCCTTGGAGGGGGAAACTATCACTACACCGATAAACTCATCTTT.

The gene calls are TRDV1 and TRDJ1; 8 bases match TRDD3. This CDR3 spans 19 amino acids. Per the germline V gene, CDR1 is TSWWSYY and CDR2 is QGS. V lost 0 bases to trimming and J lost 0 bases; unmatched junction nucleotides: 12. CDR3 loop: CALGELPVYWGAYTDKLIF. The CDR3 DNA reads TGTGCTCTTGGGGAACTCCCGGTGTACTGGGGGGCGTACACCGATAAACTCATCTTT.

The rearrangement uses TRDV1 and TRDJ1, with 8 bases identical to TRDD2. This CDR3 region has 22 residues. Looked up from germline, CDR1 is TSWWSYY and CDR2 is QGS. Germline trimming cut 1 base from V and 3 bases from J; bases unmatched to any gene: 25. The CDR3 coding sequence is TGTGCTCTTGGGGAACAAGTCGGTCTTCCTACTGACTGGGATTTAGGGGCCGATAAACTCATCTTT. Translation gives CALGEQVGLPTDWDLGADKLIF.

This sequence joins TRDV1 and TRDJ2; D gene unclear. Near its end, the DNA agrees better with TRDJ1, so the J call may be wrong. The germline CDR1 and CDR2 sequences are TSWWSYY and QGS. The CDR3 extends over 17 amino acids. The CDR3 nucleotides are TGTGCTCTTGGGGAACGTGGCAGTGCAATTTTGACAGCACAACTCATCTTT. It translates to CALGERGSAILTAQLIF.

Worth noting for this clone: Other nucleotide sequences from this sample produce the same CDR3. The chain uses TRDV1 and TRDJ1; 8 bases are a match to TRDD3. Per germline, CDR1 TSWWSYY and CDR2 QGS. The CDR3 has 22 residues. The ends lost 3 bases at V and 0 bases at J; junction bases unmatched: 24. CDR3 region: CALGDYIRVLGDTWSYTDKLIF. CDR3 nucleotide sequence: TGTGCTCTTGGGGATTACATACGTGTTCTGGGGGACACATGGTCGTACACCGATAAACTCATCTTT.

This clone was seen a handful of times. This sequence joins TRDV1 and TRDJ1; 9 bases fit TRDD3. V was clipped by 3 bases and J by 0 bases; unmatched bases: 14. This CDR3 has 19 residues. The germline CDR1 and CDR2 sequences are TSWWSYY and QGS. In DNA, the CDR3 is TGTGCTCTTGGGGACTCGGGAGGGGGGGATACTTGGTACACCGATAAACTCATCTTT. This gives the protein CALGDSGGGDTWYTDKLIF.

J is TRDJ1 and V is TRDV1; D may be TRDD3 (5 bases). From germline, CDR1 is TSWWSYY and CDR2 QGS. There are 21 residues in the CDR3. V was cut by 1 base and J by 0 bases, with 27 bases left in between. The CDR3 bases are TGTGCTCTTGGGGAACCCCTGTCCTCTTCGAGTGGGATCGGGTACACCGATAAACTCATCTTT. Amino acids: CALGEPLSSSSGIGYTDKLIF.

This clone came up a few times. The V call is TRDV1, the J call TRDJ1; a weak D match, TRDD3 (5 bases). The germline V gene has CDR1 TSWWSYY and CDR2 QGS. The V and J ends lost 2 bases and 0 bases respectively, with 28 bases between them. The CDR3 is 21 amino acids. CDR3 loop: CALGERAGGIEPRRYTDKLIF. As DNA, the CDR3 is TGTGCTCTTGGGGAAAGGGCGGGGGGCATTGAGCCCCGTAGGTACACCGATAAACTCATCTTT.

This clone was found once. An end of the junction does not agree with germline; a read error may underlie this. The chain is built from TRDV1 and TRDJ1; TRDD3 matches 11 bases. The CDR3 spans 26 residues. In germline, CDR1 is TSWWSYY, CDR2 QGS. CDR3 residues: CALGELTPTTLLVLGDNTEYTDKLIF. In DNA, the CDR3 is TGTGCTCTTGGAGAACTGACACCTACGACTCTCCTTGTACTGGGGGATAACACCGAGTACACCGATAAACTCATCTTT.

J is TRDJ1 and V is TRDV1, with 12 bases fitting TRDD3. The CDR3 contains 18 residues. J was trimmed by 8 bases and V by 5 bases; bases with no gene match: 18. Per germline, CDR1 TSWWSYY and CDR2 QGS. CDR3 bases: TGTGCTCTTGGGCAACCCTCTCCTACGTACTGGGGGATACCGAAACTCATCTTT. Encoded protein: CALGQPSPTYWGIPKLIF.

The count of this clone is one. This chain joins TRDV1 and TRDJ1; D remains unclear. Germline V gene data show CDR1 as TSWWSYY and CDR2 as QGS. Trimming took 0 bases from V and 2 from J, leaving 28 bases between them. This CDR3 has 21 residues. CDR3 loop: CALGELCMAVGGTRVTDKLIF. CDR3 DNA: TGTGCTCTTGGGGAACTGTGTATGGCTGTGGGAGGCACGCGGGTTACCGATAAACTCATCTTT.

J is TRDJ1 and V is TRDV1, with a weak D call TRDD2 (6 bases). The V gene lost 4 bases and the J gene lost 4 bases, with 19 bases spanning the gap. CDR1 TSWWSYY and CDR2 QGS come from the germline V gene. This CDR3 contains 16 residues. CDR3 amino acids: CALGVPSPAGSDKLIF. The CDR3 DNA sequence: TGTGCTCTTGGGGTACCTTCCCCGGCGGGAAGCGATAAACTCATCTTT.

This clone appeared a few times. The chain employs TRDV1 and TRDJ1, with 12 positions matching TRDD3. Trimming removed 2 bases from V and 6 bases from J; junction bases left unmatched: 10. Germline CDR1 and CDR2: TSWWSYY and QGS. This CDR3 has 17 amino acids. The CDR3: CALGESDWGIPGYKLIF. Written as DNA, the CDR3 is TGTGCTCTTGGGGAATCAGACTGGGGGATACCGGGATATAAACTCATCTTT.

The rearrangement links TRDV1 to TRDJ1; 9 positions match TRDD3. V lost 0 bases and J lost 3; bases outside the gene matches: 23. The CDR3 covers 22 residues. Per the germline V gene, CDR1 is TSWWSYY and CDR2 is QGS. The CDR3 DNA reads TGTGCTCTTGGGGAACTAGAAGGTCCATTTCTGGGGGATTCCGATCCTTCCGATAAACTCATCTTT. It translates to CALGELEGPFLGDSDPSDKLIF.

This clone was seen a handful of times. J is TRDJ1 and V is TRDV2; 7 bases map to TRDD3. J gave up 2 bases and V 0 bases, and 17 bases lay outside the gene matches. Per germline, CDR1 GEAIGNYY and CDR2 EKD. This CDR3 has 19 amino acids. This CDR3 is CACDTHRGKLGLFTDKLIF. The CDR3 DNA reads as TGTGCCTGTGACACCCATAGGGGGAAACTGGGGCTTTTTACCGATAAACTCATCTTT.

The chain combines TRDV1 with TRDJ1; D is possibly TRDD2 (5 bases). The CDR3 is 18 amino acids. V lost 2 bases and J lost 0, with 19 bases in between. Looked up from germline, CDR1 is TSWWSYY and CDR2 is QGS. CDR3 sequence (DNA): TGTGCTCTTGGGGAAGCTCCCTACGACCCCTCAGACACCGATAAACTCATCTTT. Translating gives CALGEAPYDPSDTDKLIF.

The chain uses TRDV1 and TRDJ1, with D tentatively TRDD3 (7 bases). Germline loops: CDR1 TSWWSYY, CDR2 QGS. The CDR3 is 19 residues long. V was pared by 5 bases and J by 0 bases, with 25 bases between. Here the CDR3 reads CALGHPFPRDTAYTDKLIF. Here the CDR3 DNA reads TGTGCTCTTGGGCACCCCTTCCCTCGGGATACCGCGTACACCGATAAACTCATCTTT.

This clone was recorded a few times. The chain recombines TRDV1 with TRDJ1, with D possibly matching TRDD2 (6 bases). This CDR3 has 17 residues. Germline V CDR1 and CDR2: TSWWSYY, QGS. Trimming took 1 base from V and 1 from J, leaving 16 bases between them. CDR3 nucleotides: TGTGCTCTTGGGGAACATTTCCTAACATCCCCCACCGATAAACTCATCTTT. Amino acid sequence: CALGEHFLTSPTDKLIF.

J is TRDJ1 and V is TRDV1; 10 positions agree with TRDD3. In germline, CDR1 is TSWWSYY, CDR2 QGS. V lost 3 bases, J lost 4 bases, and 11 bases stayed unmatched. The CDR3 is 17 amino acids. The CDR3: CALGEPGRGGYGDKLIF. DNA for the CDR3: TGTGCTCTTGGGGAGCCCGGCCGCGGGGGATACGGCGATAAACTCATCTTT.

The chain joins TRDV1 to TRDJ1; perhaps TRDD2 as D (6 bases). The germline V gene has CDR1 TSWWSYY and CDR2 QGS. The CDR3 totals 15 residues. V was pared by 0 bases and J by 7 bases, with 15 bases between. The CDR3 nucleotides are TGTGCTCTTGGGGAACTCTTCCTGTCTACTGGTAAACTCATCTTT. Amino acids: CALGELFLSTGKLIF.